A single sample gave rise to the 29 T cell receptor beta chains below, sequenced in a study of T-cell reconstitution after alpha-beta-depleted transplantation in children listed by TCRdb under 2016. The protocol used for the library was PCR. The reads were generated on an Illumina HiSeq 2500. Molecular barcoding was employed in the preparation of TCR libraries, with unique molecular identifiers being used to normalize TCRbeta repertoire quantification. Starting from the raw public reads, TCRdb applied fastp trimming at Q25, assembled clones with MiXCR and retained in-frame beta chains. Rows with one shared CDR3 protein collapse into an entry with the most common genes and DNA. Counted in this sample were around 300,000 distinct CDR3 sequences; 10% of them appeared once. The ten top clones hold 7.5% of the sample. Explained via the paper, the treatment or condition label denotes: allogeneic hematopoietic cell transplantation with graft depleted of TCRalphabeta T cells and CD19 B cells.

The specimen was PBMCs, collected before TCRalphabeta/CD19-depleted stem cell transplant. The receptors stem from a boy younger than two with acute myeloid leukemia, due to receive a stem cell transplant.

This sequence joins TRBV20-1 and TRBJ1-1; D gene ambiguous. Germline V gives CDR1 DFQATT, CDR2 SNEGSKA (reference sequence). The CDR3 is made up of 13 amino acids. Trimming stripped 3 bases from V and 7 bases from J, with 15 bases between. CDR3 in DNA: TGCAGTGCTAGGAAGCCTCTAGACAATGAAGCTTTCTTT. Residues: CSARKPLDNEAFF.

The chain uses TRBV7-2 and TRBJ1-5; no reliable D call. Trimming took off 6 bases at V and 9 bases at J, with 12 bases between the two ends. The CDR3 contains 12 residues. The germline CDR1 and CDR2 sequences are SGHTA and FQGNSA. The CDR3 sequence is CASSLIIGPQHF. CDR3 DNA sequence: TGTGCCAGCAGTTTAATCATAGGGCCCCAGCATTTT.

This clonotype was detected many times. The DNA of the CDR3 is TGTGCCAGCAGCTTAGGGTTCCTGGAGAACGCGACAGGCCAAAAGAACGAGCAGTACTTC. This translates into CASSLGFLENATGQKNEQYF. This chain connects TRBV11-2 to TRBJ2-7; D perhaps matches TRBD1 (6 bases). Trimming cost V 1 base and J 5 bases, with 30 bases left between them. The CDR3 covers 20 residues. In germline, CDR1 is SGHAT, CDR2 FQNNGV.

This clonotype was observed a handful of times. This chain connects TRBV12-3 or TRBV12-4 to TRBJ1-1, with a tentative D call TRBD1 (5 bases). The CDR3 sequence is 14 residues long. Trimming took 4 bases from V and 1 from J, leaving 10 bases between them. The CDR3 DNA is TGTGCCAGCAGTTGGGGGACGCAGAACACTGAAGCTTTCTTT. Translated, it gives CASSWGTQNTEAFF.

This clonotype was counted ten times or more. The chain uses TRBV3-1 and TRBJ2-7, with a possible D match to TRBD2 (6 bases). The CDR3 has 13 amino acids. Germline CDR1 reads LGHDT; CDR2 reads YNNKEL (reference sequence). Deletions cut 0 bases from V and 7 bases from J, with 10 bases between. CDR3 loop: CASSQDRLAEQYF. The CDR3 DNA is TGTGCCAGCAGCCAAGATCGGCTAGCGGAGCAGTACTTC.

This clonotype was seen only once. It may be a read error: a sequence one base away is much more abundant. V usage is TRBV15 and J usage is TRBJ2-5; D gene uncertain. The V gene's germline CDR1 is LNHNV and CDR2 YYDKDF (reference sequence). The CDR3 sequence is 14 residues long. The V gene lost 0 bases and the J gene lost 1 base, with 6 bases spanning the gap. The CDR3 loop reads CATSRDHGQETQYF. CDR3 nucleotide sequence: TGTGCCACCAGCAGAGATCACGGCCAAGAGACCCAGTACTTC.

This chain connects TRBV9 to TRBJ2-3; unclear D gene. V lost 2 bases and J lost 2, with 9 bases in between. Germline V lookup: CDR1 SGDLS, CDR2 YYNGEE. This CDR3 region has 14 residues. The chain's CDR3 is CASSVRLLTDTQYF. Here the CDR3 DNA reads TGTGCCAGCAGCGTGCGCCTCCTCACAGATACGCAGTATTTT.

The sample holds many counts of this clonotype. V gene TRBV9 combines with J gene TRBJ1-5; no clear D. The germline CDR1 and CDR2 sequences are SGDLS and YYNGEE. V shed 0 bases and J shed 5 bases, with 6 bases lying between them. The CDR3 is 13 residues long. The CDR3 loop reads CASSVDGYQPQHF. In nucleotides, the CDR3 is TGTGCCAGCAGCGTAGACGGTTATCAGCCCCAGCATTTT.

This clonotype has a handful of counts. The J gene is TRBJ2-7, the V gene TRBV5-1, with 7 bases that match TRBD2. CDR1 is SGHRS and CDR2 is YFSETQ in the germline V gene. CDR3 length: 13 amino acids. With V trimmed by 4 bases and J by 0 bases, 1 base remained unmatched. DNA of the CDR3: TGCGCCAGCAGCGGGGACTACTCCTACGAGCAGTACTTC. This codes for CASSGDYSYEQYF.

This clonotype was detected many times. This chain's CDR3 is CASSSGPTYFYEQYF. Written as DNA, the CDR3 is TGTGCCAGCAGCTCGGGACCGACTTACTTCTACGAGCAGTACTTC. The J gene is TRBJ2-7, the V gene TRBV11-2; D is perhaps TRBD1 or TRBD2 (5 bases each). V lost 4 bases and J 3 bases, leaving 16 bases between the germline ends. Germline V CDR1 and CDR2: SGHAT, FQNNGV. The CDR3 covers 15 residues.

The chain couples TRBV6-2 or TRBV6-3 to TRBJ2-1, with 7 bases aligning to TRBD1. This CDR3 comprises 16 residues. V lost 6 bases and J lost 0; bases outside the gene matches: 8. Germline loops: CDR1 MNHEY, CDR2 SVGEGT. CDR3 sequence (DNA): TGTGCCAGCAGCTGGGACAGTGCCGGCTCCTACAATGAGCAGTTCTTC. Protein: CASSWDSAGSYNEQFF.

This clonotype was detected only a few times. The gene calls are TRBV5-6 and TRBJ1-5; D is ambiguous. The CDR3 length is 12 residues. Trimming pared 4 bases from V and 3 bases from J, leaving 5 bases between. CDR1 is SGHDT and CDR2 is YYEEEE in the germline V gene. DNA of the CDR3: TGTGCCAGCAGCAAATTCAATCAGCCCCAGCATTTT. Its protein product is CASSKFNQPQHF.

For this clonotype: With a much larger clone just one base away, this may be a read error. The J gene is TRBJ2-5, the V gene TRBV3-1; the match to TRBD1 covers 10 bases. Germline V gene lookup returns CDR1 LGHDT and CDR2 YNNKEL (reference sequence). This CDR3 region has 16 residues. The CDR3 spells CASSTRDRGIQESQYF. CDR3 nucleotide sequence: TGTGCCAGCAGCACCCGGGACAGGGGTATCCAAGAGAGCCAGTACTTC.

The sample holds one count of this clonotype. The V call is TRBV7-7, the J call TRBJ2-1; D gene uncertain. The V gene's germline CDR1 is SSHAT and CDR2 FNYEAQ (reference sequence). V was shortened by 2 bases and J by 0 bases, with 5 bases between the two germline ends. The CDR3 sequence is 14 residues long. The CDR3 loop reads CASSLTDSYNEQFF. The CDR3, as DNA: TGTGCCAGCAGCTTAACAGACTCCTACAATGAGCAGTTCTTC. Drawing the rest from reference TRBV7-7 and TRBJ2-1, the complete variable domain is GAGVSQSPRYKVTKRGQDVTLRCDPISSHATLYWYQQALGQGPEFLTYFNYEAQPDKSGLPSDRFSAERPEGSISTLTIQRTEQRDSAMYRCASSLTDSYNEQFFGPGTRLTVL.

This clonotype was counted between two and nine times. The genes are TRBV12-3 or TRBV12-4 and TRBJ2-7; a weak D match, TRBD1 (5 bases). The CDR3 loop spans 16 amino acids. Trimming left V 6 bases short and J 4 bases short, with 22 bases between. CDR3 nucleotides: TGTGCCAGCAGCCTTATTTTGGGGTCTAGGGGATACGAGCAGTACTTC. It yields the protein CASSLILGSRGYEQYF.

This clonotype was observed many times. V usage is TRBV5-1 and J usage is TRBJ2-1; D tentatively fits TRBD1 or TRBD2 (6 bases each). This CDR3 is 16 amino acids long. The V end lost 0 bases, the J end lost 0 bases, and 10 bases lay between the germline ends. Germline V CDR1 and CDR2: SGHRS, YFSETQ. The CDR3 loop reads CASSLAGGGSYNEQFF. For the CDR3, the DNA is TGCGCCAGCAGCTTGGCCGGAGGGGGCTCCTACAATGAGCAGTTCTTC.

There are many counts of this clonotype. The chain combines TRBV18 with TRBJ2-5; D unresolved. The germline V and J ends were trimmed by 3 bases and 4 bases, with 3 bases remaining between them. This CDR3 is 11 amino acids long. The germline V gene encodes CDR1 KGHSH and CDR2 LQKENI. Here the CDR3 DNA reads TGTGCCAGCTCACCCGCAGAGACCCAGTACTTC. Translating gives CASSPAETQYF.

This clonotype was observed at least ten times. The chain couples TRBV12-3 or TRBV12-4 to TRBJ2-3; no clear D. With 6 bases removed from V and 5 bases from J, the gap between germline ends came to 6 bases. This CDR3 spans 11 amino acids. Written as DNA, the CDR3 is TGTGCCAGCAGCCCTTTAGATACGCAGTATTTT. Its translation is CASSPLDTQYF.

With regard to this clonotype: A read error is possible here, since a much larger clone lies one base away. The CDR3 protein is CSVEGDRAGTGELFF. The CDR3 DNA reads TGCAGCGTTGAAGGTGACAGGGCCGGCACCGGGGAGCTGTTTTTT. The chain has TRBV29-1 and TRBJ2-2, with 7 bases lining up with TRBD1. Germline-derived CDR1 and CDR2 are SQVTM and ANQGSEA. This CDR3 comprises 15 residues. The junction had 6 bases not matched to a gene; V was cut back by 1 base and J by 4 bases.

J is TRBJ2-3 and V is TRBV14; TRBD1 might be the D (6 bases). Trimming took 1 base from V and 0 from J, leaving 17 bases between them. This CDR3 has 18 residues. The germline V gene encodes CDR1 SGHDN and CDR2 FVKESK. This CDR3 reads CASSQGLTGSPSTDTQYF. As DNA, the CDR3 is TGTGCCAGCAGCCAAGGCCTAACAGGGTCCCCTAGCACAGATACGCAGTATTTT.

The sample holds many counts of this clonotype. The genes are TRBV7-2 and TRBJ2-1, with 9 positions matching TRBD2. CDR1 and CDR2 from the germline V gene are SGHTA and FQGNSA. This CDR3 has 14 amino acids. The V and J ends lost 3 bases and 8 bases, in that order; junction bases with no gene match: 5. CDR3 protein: CASSLAGGPDEQFF. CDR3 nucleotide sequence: TGTGCCAGCAGCTTGGCGGGGGGGCCCGATGAGCAGTTCTTC.

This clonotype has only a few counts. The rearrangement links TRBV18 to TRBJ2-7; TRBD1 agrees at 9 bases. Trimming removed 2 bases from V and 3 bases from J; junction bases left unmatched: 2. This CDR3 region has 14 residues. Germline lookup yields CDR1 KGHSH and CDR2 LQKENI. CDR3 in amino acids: CASSPNRGLYEQYF. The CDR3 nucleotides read TGTGCCAGCTCACCAAACAGGGGGCTCTACGAGCAGTACTTC.

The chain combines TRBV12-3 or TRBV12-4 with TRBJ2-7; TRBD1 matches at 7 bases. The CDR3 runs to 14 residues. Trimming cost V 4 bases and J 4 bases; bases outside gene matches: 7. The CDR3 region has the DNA TGTGCCAGCAGTTCCACGGGACAGCCGTACGAGCAGTACTTC. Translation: CASSSTGQPYEQYF.

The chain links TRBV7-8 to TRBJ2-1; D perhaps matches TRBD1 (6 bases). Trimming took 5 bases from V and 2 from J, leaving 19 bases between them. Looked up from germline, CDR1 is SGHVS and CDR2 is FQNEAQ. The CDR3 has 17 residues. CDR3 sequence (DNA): TGTGCCAGCAGCGCAACTAGGCCCAGGGGCCCCTACAATGAGCAGTTCTTC. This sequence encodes CASSATRPRGPYNEQFF.

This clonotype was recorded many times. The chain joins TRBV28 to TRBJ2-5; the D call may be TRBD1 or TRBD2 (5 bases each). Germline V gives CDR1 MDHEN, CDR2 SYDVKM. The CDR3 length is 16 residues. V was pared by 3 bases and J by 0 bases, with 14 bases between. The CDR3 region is CASSFARGQYQETQYF. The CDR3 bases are TGTGCCAGCAGTTTCGCGAGGGGTCAGTACCAAGAGACCCAGTACTTC.

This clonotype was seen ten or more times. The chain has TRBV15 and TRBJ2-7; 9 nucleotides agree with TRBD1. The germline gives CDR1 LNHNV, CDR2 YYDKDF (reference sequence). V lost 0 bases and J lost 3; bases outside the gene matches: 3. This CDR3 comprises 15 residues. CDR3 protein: CATSRDRGQGYEQYF. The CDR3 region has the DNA TGTGCCACCAGCAGAGATCGGGGACAGGGCTACGAGCAGTACTTC.

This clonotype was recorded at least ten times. DNA for the CDR3: TGTGCCAGCAGACCACATCAGGAAGATACGCAGTATTTT. It encodes CASRPHQEDTQYF. The chain is built from TRBV28 and TRBJ2-3, with unresolved D. This CDR3 has 13 amino acids. Trimming cost V 6 bases and J 5 bases, with 12 bases left between them. Germline CDR1 and CDR2: MDHEN and SYDVKM.

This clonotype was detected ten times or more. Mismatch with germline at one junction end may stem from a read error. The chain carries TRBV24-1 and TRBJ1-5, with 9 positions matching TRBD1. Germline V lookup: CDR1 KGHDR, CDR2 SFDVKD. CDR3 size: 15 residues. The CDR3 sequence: CEGRDREYSNQPQHF. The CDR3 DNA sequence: TGCGAGGGCCGGGACAGGGAGTATAGCAATCAGCCCCAGCATTTT.

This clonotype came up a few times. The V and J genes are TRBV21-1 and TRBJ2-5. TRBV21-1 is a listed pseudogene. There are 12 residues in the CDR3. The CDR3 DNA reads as TGTGCCAGCAGCAAAGTCCAAGAGACCCAGTACTTC. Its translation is CASSKVQETQYF.